This T cell receptor (beta chain) originates from a study of blood T cell repertoires in COVID-19 (dated by TCRdb to the early 2020s). Concerning the study at large: Collaborator samples came from the United States, Italy and Spain and covered acute and convalescent phases of COVID-19. The samples were drawn from two sources: the first 160 participants of the ongoing ImmuneRACE study, and 1,000 to 1,500 subjects contributed by 6 global collaborators. The prospective study material was composed of cDNA or gDNA derived from T cells, B-cell-depleted T cells, or PBMCs. Where available, HLA class I and class II types were taken from metadata supplied by the sample provider and were not determined by assay-based typing. The repertoires were released in a freely available public database intended as a resource for research on the immune response to SARS-CoV-2. The sample metadata nearly always contained a de-identified subject ID, COVID-19 status, age in years and sex. Subjects who had been exposed to COVID-19, were actively infected with it, or had recovered from it provided the deeply sampled blood TCRbeta repertoires that made up the dataset.

Taken from the germline V gene, the CDR1 and CDR2 loops are SGHRS and YFSETQ. V lost 0 bases and J lost 1 base; the stretch between them is 7 bases long. Spanning cysteine to phenylalanine, the CDR3 consists of 14 amino acids. CDR3 DNA only is kept here, 42 bases in frame from base 1. TCRbeta CDR3 regions were amplified from genomic DNA by means of the immunoSEQ Assay, a bias-controlled multiplex PCR. In the source study's methods: Within the assay, amplification of reference gene primers was used to estimate how many nucleated cells each sample contained. To quantify the absolute abundance of each unique TCRbeta CDR3 rearrangement, sequence reads were collapsed and filtered. For each sample, productive Simpson clonality was calculated as the square root of Simpson's diversity index over productive rearrangements. TCRdb mirrors the immuneACCESS table, restricted to in-frame sequences. Some clones are absent from its copies; in checked studies, under half trace to an unresolved V gene, and the reason for the others is unknown. V and J calls and clone size follow that table, whereas D and trimming were derived from the DNA. For this sample there are about 340,000 clones; approximately 86% appear just once. Less than 9% of the sample is taken by the ten largest.

At one collaborating source in Seattle, patients were enrolled during active infection and were followed longitudinally through the course of disease. Collaborating institutions collected whole blood in K2EDTA tubes following their own protocols. For TCRbeta analysis, collaborator samples were shipped as frozen whole blood, as isolated PBMCs, or as DNA extracted from either sample type. Overall study outcomes, separate from this receptor: The amount of clinical and demographic metadata varied by source and participant and was provided uncurated.

This clone was recorded a few times. Its antigen is not yet known. No base qualities exist here, and no much larger clone lies one base off it. The sample consisted of peripheral blood. This clonotype was sampled from a woman aged 60 to 75 with COVID-19, enrolled during active disease. The rearranged segments are TRBV5-1 and TRBJ1-1; the D gene assignment is ambiguous. The CDR3 here reads CASSLGSQNTEAFF. The DNA reads TGCGCCAGCAGCTTGGGGAGTCAGAACACTGAAGCTTTCTTT.